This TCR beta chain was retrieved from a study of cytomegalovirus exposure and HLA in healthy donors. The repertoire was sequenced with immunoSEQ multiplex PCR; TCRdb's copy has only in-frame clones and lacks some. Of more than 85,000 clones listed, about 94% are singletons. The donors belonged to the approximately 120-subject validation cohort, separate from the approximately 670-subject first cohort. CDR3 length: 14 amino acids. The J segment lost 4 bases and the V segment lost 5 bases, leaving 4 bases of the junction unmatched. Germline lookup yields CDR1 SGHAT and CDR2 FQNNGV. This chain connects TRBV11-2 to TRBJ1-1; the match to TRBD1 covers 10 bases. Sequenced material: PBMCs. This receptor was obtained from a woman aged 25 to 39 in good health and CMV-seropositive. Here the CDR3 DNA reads TGTGCCAGCAGCACATGGGACAGGGGCACTGAAGCTTTCTTT. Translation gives CASSTWDRGTEAFF.